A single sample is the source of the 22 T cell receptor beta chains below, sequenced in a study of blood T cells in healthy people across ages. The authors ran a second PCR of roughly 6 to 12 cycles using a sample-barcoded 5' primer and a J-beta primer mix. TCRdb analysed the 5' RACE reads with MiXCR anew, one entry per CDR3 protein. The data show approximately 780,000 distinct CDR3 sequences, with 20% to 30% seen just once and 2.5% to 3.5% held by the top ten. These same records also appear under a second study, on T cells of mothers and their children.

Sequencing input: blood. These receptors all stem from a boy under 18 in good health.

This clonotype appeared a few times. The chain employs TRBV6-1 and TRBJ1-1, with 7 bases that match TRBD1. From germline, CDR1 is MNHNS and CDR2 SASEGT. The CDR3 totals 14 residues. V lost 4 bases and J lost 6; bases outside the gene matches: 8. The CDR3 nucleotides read TGTGCCAGCAGTGGACGGGACAGCGGCGCTGAAGCTTTCTTT. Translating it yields CASSGRDSGAEAFF.

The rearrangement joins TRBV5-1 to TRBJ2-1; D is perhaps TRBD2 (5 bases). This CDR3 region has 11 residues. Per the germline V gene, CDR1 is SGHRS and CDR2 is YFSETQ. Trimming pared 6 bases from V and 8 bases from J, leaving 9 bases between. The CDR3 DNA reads TGCGCCAGCATTAAGGACTATGAGCAGTTCTTC. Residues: CASIKDYEQFF.

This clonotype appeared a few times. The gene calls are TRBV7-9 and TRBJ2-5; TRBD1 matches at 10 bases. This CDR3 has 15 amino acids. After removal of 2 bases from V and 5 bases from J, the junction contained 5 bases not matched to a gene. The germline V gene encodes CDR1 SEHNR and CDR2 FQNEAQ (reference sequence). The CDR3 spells CASSLPGTGEETQYF. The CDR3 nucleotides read TGTGCCAGCAGCTTACCCGGGACAGGGGAGGAGACCCAGTACTTC. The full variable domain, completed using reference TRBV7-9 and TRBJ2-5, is DTGVSQNPRHKITKRGQNVTFRCDPISEHNRLYWYRQTLGQGPEFLTYFQNEAQLEKSRLLSDRFSAERPKGSFSTLEIQRTEQGDSAMYLCASSLPGTGEETQYFGPGTRLLVL.

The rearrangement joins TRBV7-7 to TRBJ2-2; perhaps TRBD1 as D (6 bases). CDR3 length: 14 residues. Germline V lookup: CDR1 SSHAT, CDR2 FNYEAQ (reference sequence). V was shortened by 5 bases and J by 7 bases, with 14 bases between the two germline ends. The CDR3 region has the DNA TGTGCCAGCAGCCCCGGGACAAAGGTCGGGGAGCTGTTTTTT. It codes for CASSPGTKVGELFF. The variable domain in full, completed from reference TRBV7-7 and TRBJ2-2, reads GAGVSQSPRYKVTKRGQDVTLRCDPISSHATLYWYQQALGQGPEFLTYFNYEAQPDKSGLPSDRFSAERPEGSISTLTIQRTEQRDSAMYRCASSPGTKVGELFFGEGSRLTVL.

This chain's CDR3 is CASSLAAGSYYDEQYF. For the CDR3, the DNA is TGCGCCAGCAGCTTGGCCGCCGGGTCTTACTACGACGAGCAGTACTTC. J is TRBJ2-5 and V is TRBV5-1; no clear D gene. With the DNA end fitting TRBJ2-7 better, the J assignment may be wrong. The germline gives CDR1 SGHRS, CDR2 YFSETQ. This CDR3 comprises 16 residues.

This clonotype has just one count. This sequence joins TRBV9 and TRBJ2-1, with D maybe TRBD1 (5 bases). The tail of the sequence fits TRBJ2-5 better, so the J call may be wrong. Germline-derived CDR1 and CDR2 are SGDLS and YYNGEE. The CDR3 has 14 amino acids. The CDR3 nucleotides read TGTGCCAGCAGCGAAATAGGGGTTGGGGAGACCCAGTACTTC. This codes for CASSEIGVGETQYF.

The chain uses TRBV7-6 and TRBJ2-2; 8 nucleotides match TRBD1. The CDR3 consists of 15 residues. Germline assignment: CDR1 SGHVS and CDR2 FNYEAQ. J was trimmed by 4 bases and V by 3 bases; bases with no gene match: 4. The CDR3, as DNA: TGTGCCAGCAGCTTGGGGACAGGCCCCACCGGGGAGCTGTTTTTT. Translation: CASSLGTGPTGELFF.

In nucleotides, the CDR3 is TGTGCCAGCAGTTTAGGGGGGCAGGGTTATAATTCACCCCTCCACTTT. Protein: CASSLGGQGYNSPLHF. V is TRBV12-3 or TRBV12-4 and J is TRBJ1-6; tentatively, D is TRBD1 (6 bases). V was trimmed by 1 base and J by 4 bases, leaving 11 bases between them. The CDR3 has 16 amino acids.

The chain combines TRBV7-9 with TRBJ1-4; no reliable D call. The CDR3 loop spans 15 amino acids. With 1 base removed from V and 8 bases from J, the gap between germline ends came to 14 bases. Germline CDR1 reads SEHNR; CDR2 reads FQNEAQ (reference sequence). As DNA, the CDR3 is TGTGCCAGCAGCTTAGTCCAACTCGGTGGCGAAAAACTGTTTTTT. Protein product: CASSLVQLGGEKLFF.

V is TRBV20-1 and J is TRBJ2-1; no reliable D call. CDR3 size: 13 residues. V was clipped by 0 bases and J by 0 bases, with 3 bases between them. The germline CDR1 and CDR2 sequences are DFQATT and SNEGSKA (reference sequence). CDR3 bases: TGCAGTGCTAGAGACCACTCCTACAATGAGCAGTTCTTC. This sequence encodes CSARDHSYNEQFF.

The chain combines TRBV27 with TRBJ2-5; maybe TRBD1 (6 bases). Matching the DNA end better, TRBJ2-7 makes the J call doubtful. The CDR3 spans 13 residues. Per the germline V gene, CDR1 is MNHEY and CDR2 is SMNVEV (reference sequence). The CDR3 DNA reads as TGTGCCAGCAGTTTTGGCCAGGGGAACGAGCAGTACTTC. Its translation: CASSFGQGNEQYF.

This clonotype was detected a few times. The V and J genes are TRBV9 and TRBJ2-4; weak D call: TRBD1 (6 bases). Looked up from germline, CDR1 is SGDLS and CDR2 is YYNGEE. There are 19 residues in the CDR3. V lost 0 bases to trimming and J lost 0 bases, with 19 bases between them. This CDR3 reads CASSVGGGAESLAKNIQYF. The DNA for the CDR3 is TGTGCCAGCAGCGTAGGTGGGGGCGCAGAGAGTCTAGCCAAAAACATTCAGTACTTC.

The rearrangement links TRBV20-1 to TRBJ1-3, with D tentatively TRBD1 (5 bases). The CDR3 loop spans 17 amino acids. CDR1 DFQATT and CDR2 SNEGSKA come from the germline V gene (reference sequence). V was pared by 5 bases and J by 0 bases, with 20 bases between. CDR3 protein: CSAPYPTGAYSGNTIYF. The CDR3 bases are TGCAGTGCTCCTTATCCTACAGGAGCCTACTCTGGAAACACCATATATTTT.

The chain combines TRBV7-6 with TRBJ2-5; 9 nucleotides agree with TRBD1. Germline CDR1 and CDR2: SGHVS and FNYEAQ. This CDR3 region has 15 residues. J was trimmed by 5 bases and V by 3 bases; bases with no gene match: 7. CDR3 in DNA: TGTGCCAGCAGCTTCCGGGACAGGGAGTCCGAGACCCAGTACTTC. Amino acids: CASSFRDRESETQYF.

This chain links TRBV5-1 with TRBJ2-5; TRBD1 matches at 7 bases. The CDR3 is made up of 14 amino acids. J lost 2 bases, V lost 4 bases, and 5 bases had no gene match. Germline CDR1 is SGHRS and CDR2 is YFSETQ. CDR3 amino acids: CASSDGDRQETQYF. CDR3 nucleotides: TGCGCCAGCAGCGACGGGGACAGACAAGAGACCCAGTACTTC.

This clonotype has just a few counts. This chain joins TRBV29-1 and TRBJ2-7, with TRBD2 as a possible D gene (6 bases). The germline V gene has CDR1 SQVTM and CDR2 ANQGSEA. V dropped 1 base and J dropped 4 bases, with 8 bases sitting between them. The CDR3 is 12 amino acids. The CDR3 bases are TGCAGCGTTGAAGCAAGCGGGTACGAGCAGTACTTC. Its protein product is CSVEASGYEQYF.

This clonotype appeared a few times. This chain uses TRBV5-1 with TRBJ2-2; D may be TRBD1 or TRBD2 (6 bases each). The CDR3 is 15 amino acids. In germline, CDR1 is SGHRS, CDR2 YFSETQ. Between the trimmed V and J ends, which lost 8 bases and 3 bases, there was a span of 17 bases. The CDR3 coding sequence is TGCGCCAGTAGGGGCGGGACATCCGACACCGGGGAGCTGTTTTTT. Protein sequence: CASRGGTSDTGELFF.

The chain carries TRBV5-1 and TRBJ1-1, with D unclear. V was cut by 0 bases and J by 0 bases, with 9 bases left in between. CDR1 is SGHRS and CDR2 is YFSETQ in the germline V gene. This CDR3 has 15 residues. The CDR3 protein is CASSLVAVMNTEAFF. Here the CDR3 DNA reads TGCGCCAGCAGCTTGGTGGCGGTCATGAACACTGAAGCTTTCTTT.

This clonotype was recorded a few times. CDR3 in amino acids: CASSQTSGGGYNEQFF. The CDR3 region has the DNA TGTGCCAGCAGCCAAACTAGCGGGGGGGGTTACAATGAGCAGTTCTTC. The chain combines TRBV13 with TRBJ2-5; 13 bases line up with TRBD2. Matching the DNA end better, TRBJ2-1 makes the J call doubtful. Germline V gives CDR1 PRHDT, CDR2 FYEKMQ (reference sequence). CDR3 length: 16 residues.

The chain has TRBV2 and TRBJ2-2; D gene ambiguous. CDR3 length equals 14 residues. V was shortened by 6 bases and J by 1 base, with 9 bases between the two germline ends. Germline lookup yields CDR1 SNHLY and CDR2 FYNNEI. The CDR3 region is CASSGRQNTGELFF. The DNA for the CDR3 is TGTGCCAGCAGCGGACGACAGAACACCGGGGAGCTGTTTTTT.

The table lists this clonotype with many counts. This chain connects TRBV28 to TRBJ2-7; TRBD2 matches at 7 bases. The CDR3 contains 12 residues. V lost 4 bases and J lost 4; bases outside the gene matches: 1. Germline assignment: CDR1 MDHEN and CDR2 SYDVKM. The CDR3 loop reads CASSWGGYEQYF. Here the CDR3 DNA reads TGTGCCAGCAGTTGGGGGGGATACGAGCAGTACTTC.

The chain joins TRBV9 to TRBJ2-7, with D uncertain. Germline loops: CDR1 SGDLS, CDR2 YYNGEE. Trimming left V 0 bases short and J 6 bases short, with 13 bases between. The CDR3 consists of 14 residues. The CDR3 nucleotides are TGTGCCAGCAGCGTAGACGGGCTCGTTGCCGAGCAGTACTTC. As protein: CASSVDGLVAEQYF.